This T cell receptor beta chain emerged from a study of T cells after posttransplantation cyclophosphamide. Only one count was recorded for this clone. The antigen is not known. Repertoires were generated with immunoSEQ multiplex PCR, while TCRdb's copy carries only in-frame clones and drops some. Of tens of thousands of clones listed, 94% are singletons. Germline V gene lookup returns CDR1 SGDLS and CDR2 YYNGEE. The CDR3 is 15 amino acids. V was clipped by 4 bases and J by 4 bases; unmatched bases: 10. Study-wide points: Recipient CMV seropositivity and CMV reactivation strongly tracked TRB clonality. Blood and skin or GI T cell repertoires showed limited TRB overlap.

The specimen sequenced was PBMCs. The receptor was derived from a woman younger than 45 in good health and a related stem cell transplant donor. V and J are TRBV9 and TRBJ1-2, with 7 bases identical to TRBD1. The CDR3 DNA sequence: TGTGCCAGCAGCCCCAGCCCAGGGGGGACCTATGGCTACACCTTC. It encodes CASSPSPGGTYGYTF.